These 21 T cell receptor beta chains originate from one sample sequenced in a study of T cell responses to AZD1222 COVID-19 vaccine. Sequencing used immunoSEQ multiplex PCR; TCRdb keeps in-frame clones, though not all of them. The sample consists of around 180,000 clones, approximately 90% of them appearing once. Here the sequenced sample was peripheral blood, taken on day 0 of AZD1222 vaccination. These receptor sequences come from an adult in good health.

This chain joins TRBV11-3 and TRBJ2-1; 11 bases align to TRBD2. The CDR3 consists of 17 residues. V shed 1 base and J 9 bases; nucleotides not matched to a gene: 11. Germline CDR1 and CDR2: SGHNT and YENEEA. CDR3 nucleotides: TGTGCCAGCAGCTTAGGGCTTAGCGGGGGGGCCGAAGGTGAGCAGTTCTTC. It is translated as CASSLGLSGGAEGEQFF. Full variable domain (outside the CDR3, taken from reference TRBV11-3 and TRBJ2-1): EAGVVQSPRYKIIEKKQPVAFWCNPISGHNTLYWYLQNLGQGPELLIRYENEEAVDDSQLPKDRFSAERLKGVDSTLKIQPAELGDSAVYLCASSLGLSGGAEGEQFFGPGTRLTVL.

The rearrangement joins TRBV5-6 to TRBJ1-4; D is uncertain. Germline V CDR1 and CDR2: SGHDT, YYEEEE. Trimming removed 2 bases from V and 1 base from J, with 18 bases in between. The CDR3 sequence is 18 residues long. Here the CDR3 reads CASSFGRALARTNEKLFF. The CDR3, as DNA: TGTGCCAGCAGCTTCGGACGGGCGCTGGCCAGAACTAATGAAAAACTGTTTTTT.

This rearrangement joins TRBV7-8 to TRBJ2-7; 8 bases are shared with TRBD2. The length of the CDR3 is 13 residues. V was clipped by 8 bases and J by 4 bases; unmatched bases: 7. Germline lookup yields CDR1 SGHVS and CDR2 FQNEAQ. This chain's CDR3 is CASSRGDTYEQYF. The CDR3 coding sequence is TGTGCCAGCTCGCGGGGGGACACATACGAGCAGTACTTC.

This clone was found once. The chain couples TRBV7-2 to TRBJ2-1; TRBD2 agrees at 14 bases. V was pared by 1 base and J by 4 bases, with 0 bases of the junction left unmatched. CDR1 SGHTA and CDR2 FQGNSA come from the germline V gene. The length of the CDR3 is 16 residues. CDR3: CASSLGTSGGYNEQFF. The DNA of the CDR3 is TGTGCCAGCAGCTTAGGGACTAGCGGGGGGTACAATGAGCAGTTCTTC.

This clone was seen only once. This rearrangement joins TRBV15 to TRBJ1-1; D remains unclear. CDR1 is LNHNV and CDR2 is YYDKDF in the germline V gene (reference sequence). This CDR3 is built from 13 residues. V gave up 8 bases and J gave up 6 bases, with 16 bases separating them. CDR3 amino acids: CATVESGTPEAFF. CDR3 coding DNA: TGTGCCACCGTGGAATCGGGTACCCCTGAAGCTTTCTTT.

CDR3 in DNA: TGTGCCAGCAGCGTAGTGGCTTGGGGGGGAGATGGCTACACCTTC. This sequence encodes CASSVVAWGGDGYTF. V is TRBV9 and J is TRBJ1-2; a weak D match, TRBD1 (5 bases). The germline V gene has CDR1 SGDLS and CDR2 YYNGEE. The CDR3 has 15 amino acids. The V and J ends lost 0 bases and 6 bases respectively, with 15 bases between them.

This clone was observed a few times. The V and J genes are TRBV14 and TRBJ1-1; the D is unclear. The CDR3 extends over 14 amino acids. The ends were cut back, 0 bases at V and 8 bases at J, with 13 bases in the middle. Germline CDR1 and CDR2: SGHDN and FVKESK. In DNA, the CDR3 is TGTGCCAGCAGCCAAGATTGGTGGCCCAGAGAAGCTTTCTTT. Protein sequence: CASSQDWWPREAFF.

The V call is TRBV1, the J call TRBJ1-1. TRBV1 is designated a pseudogene. The CDR3 loop spans 12 amino acids. The CDR3 spells CTSSQHGAEAFF. The CDR3 DNA reads as TGCACCAGCAGCCAACACGGGGCTGAAGCTTTCTTT.

The J gene is TRBJ1-5, the V gene TRBV5-1; no reliable D call. CDR3 length: 14 residues. V was pared by 0 bases and J by 2 bases, with 6 bases between. The germline V gene encodes CDR1 SGHRS and CDR2 YFSETQ. CDR3 in DNA: TGCGCCAGCAGCTTGGGCGGGGGCAATCAGCCCCAGCATTTT. Amino acid sequence: CASSLGGGNQPQHF.

The chain is built from TRBV25-1 and TRBJ1-1, with D hard to call. The V end was cut by 8 bases, the J end by 1 base, with 8 bases between. This CDR3 contains 12 residues. CDR1 is MGHDK, CDR2 SYGVNS, per germline. The CDR3 loop reads CASLDGNTEAFF. CDR3 nucleotides: TGTGCCAGCCTGGACGGGAACACTGAAGCTTTCTTT.

The chain uses TRBV11-3 and TRBJ1-1; TRBD1 matches 10 bases. Germline-derived CDR1 and CDR2 are SGHNT and YENEEA. Germline trimming cut 6 bases from V and 12 bases from J; bases unmatched to any gene: 19. The CDR3 runs 16 residues. As DNA, the CDR3 is TGTGCCAGCAGTTCCATACCAACCCCCGGGACAGGGGTGTCTTTCTTT. It translates to CASSSIPTPGTGVSFF.

CDR3 region: CASSPGTGIYEQYF. DNA of the CDR3: TGTGCCAGCAGCCCCGGGACCGGCATTTACGAGCAGTACTTC. The chain combines TRBV27 with TRBJ2-7, with D possibly called TRBD1 or TRBD2 (5 bases each). Germline values: CDR1 MNHEY, CDR2 SMNVEV (reference sequence). Trimming took 6 bases from V and 4 from J, leaving 16 bases between them. The CDR3 length is 14 residues.

This clone appeared once. The rearrangement uses TRBV5-1 and TRBJ1-5, with 8 bases fitting TRBD1. The CDR3 extends over 14 amino acids. V lost 0 bases and J lost 5; bases outside the gene matches: 1. Germline CDR1 and CDR2: SGHRS and YFSETQ. CDR3 nucleotide sequence: TGCGCCAGCAGCTTGGAGACAGGGGATCAGCCCCAGCATTTT. This encodes CASSLETGDQPQHF.

The V gene is TRBV7-2, the J gene TRBJ2-1; D remains ambiguous. The germline V gene encodes CDR1 SGHTA and CDR2 FQGNSA. The CDR3 consists of 15 residues. Between the trimmed V and J ends, which lost 1 base and 2 bases, there was a span of 9 bases. This CDR3 reads CASSLGQVAYNEQFF. The CDR3 DNA sequence: TGTGCCAGCAGCTTAGGGCAGGTCGCCTACAATGAGCAGTTCTTC. Complete variable domain (other parts from reference TRBV7-2 and TRBJ2-1): GAGVSQSPSNKVTEKGKDVELRCDPISGHTALYWYRQSLGQGLEFLIYFQGNSAPDKSGLPSDRFSAERTGGSVSTLTIQRTQQEDSAVYLCASSLGQVAYNEQFFGPGTRLTVL.

The chain links TRBV7-9 to TRBJ2-5; D gene ambiguous. This CDR3 has 15 residues. V was cut by 5 bases and J by 4 bases, with 17 bases left in between. Germline V gives CDR1 SEHNR, CDR2 FQNEAQ (reference sequence). The CDR3 loop reads CASSRPRQMRETQYF. The CDR3 bases are TGTGCCAGCAGCCGCCCCCGACAAATGCGAGAGACCCAGTACTTC.

This chain uses TRBV7-2 with TRBJ1-2; D uncertain. V was cut by 6 bases and J by 1 base, with 18 bases left in between. The CDR3 totals 16 residues. Per germline, CDR1 SGHTA and CDR2 FQGNSA. CDR3 sequence (DNA): TGTGCCAGCAGTCGAAACCCAGGCGGTAGTAACTATGGCTACACCTTC. The encoded protein is CASSRNPGGSNYGYTF.

The chain has TRBV7-9 and TRBJ1-2; TRBD1 matches at 7 bases. CDR1 is SEHNR and CDR2 is FQNEAQ in the germline V gene (reference sequence). The CDR3 runs to 14 residues. Germline trimming cut 1 base from V and 13 bases from J; bases unmatched to any gene: 12. The CDR3 DNA sequence: TGTGCCAGCAGCTTAGACGGGGAAGGGGGCAGACGCACCTTC. Its translation is CASSLDGEGGRRTF.

The count of this clone is one. The chain has TRBV7-9 and TRBJ2-3; 7 bases align to TRBD2. The germline V gene has CDR1 SEHNR and CDR2 FQNEAQ (reference sequence). The CDR3 spans 14 residues. The junction had 6 bases not matched to a gene; V was cut back by 5 bases and J by 4 bases. The DNA of the CDR3 is TGTGCCAGCAGCGGGGGGGGATCGCCAGATACGCAGTATTTT. This translates into CASSGGGSPDTQYF.

The rearrangement joins TRBV7-9 to TRBJ1-3; D is perhaps TRBD1 (6 bases). In germline, CDR1 is SEHNR, CDR2 FQNEAQ (reference sequence). The CDR3 extends over 18 amino acids. Trimming cost V 5 bases and J 4 bases, with 24 bases left between them. The CDR3, as DNA: TGTGCCAGCAGCAACCCTCAGGGGATGAATCAGTTAGGAAACACCATATATTTT. Translation gives CASSNPQGMNQLGNTIYF. The whole variable domain, remainder taken from reference TRBV7-9 and TRBJ1-3, is DTGVSQNPRHKITKRGQNVTFRCDPISEHNRLYWYRQTLGQGPEFLTYFQNEAQLEKSRLLSDRFSAERPKGSFSTLEIQRTEQGDSAMYLCASSNPQGMNQLGNTIYFGEGSWLTVV.

The rearrangement joins TRBV6-5 to TRBJ2-7; D unclear. The CDR3 contains 12 residues. V was shortened by 4 bases and J by 4 bases, with 8 bases between the two germline ends. Germline lookup yields CDR1 MNHEY and CDR2 SVGAGI. The CDR3 region is CASSSPLYEQYF. CDR3 nucleotides: TGTGCCAGCAGTTCCCCGCTATACGAGCAGTACTTC.

This clone was seen just once. The chain joins TRBV6-2 or TRBV6-3 to TRBJ1-5; D not certain. V lost 0 bases and J lost 7, with 10 bases in between. There are 14 residues in the CDR3. Germline lookup yields CDR1 MNHEY and CDR2 SVGEGT. The CDR3 nucleotides read TGTGCCAGCAGTTACTCTGGAACCCTCCAGCCCCAGCATTTT. Protein sequence: CASSYSGTLQPQHF.